The present TCR beta chain was sequenced within a study of shared clonotypes between healthy human individuals. Study-level background: In total, the donors were two women and a few men aged 18 to 49.

Naive CD8 cells lacked CD45RO and underwent positive selection for CCR7, leaving out terminally differentiated effector memory CD45RA+ cells. The repertoire was sequenced with immunoSEQ multiplex PCR; TCRdb's copy has only in-frame clones and lacks some. The top ten clones hold approximately 0.11% of a sample with around 600,000 clones, 95% of them seen once. This CDR3 spans 15 amino acids. CDR1 and CDR2 (germline): MDHEN, SYDVKM. V was pared by 5 bases and J by 3 bases, with 8 bases of the junction left unmatched. The rearrangement uses TRBV28 and TRBJ2-7; TRBD2 matches at 9 bases. Sequenced input: naive CD8+ T cells sorted from blood. The origin of this receptor is a woman in her twenties or thirties in good health. In DNA form, the CDR3 reads TGTGCCAGCAGTACTCTAGCGGGACCGTTCTACGAGCAGTACTTC. Its translation is CASSTLAGPFYEQYF.